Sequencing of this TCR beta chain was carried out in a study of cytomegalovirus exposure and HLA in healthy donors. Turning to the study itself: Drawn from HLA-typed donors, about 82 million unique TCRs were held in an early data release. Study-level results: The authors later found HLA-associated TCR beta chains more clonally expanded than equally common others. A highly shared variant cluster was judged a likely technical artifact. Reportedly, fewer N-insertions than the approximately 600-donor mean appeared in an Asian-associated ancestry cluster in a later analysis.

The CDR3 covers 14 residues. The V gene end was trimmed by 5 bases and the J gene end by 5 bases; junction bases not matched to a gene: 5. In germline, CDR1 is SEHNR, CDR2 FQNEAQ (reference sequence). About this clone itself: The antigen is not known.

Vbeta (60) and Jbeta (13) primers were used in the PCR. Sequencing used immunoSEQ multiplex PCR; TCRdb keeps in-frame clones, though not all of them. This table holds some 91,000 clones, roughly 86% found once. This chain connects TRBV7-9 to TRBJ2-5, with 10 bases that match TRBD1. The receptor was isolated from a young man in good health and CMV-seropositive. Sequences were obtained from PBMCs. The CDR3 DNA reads TGTGCCAGCAGCGTTTGGACAGGGGGGGAGACCCAGTACTTC. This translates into CASSVWTGGETQYF. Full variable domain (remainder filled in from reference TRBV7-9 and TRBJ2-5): DTGVSQNPRHKITKRGQNVTFRCDPISEHNRLYWYRQTLGQGPEFLTYFQNEAQLEKSRLLSDRFSAERPKGSFSTLEIQRTEQGDSAMYLCASSVWTGGETQYFGPGTRLLVL.